The clone carrying this T cell receptor beta chain was observed once. Some clones are missing from TCRdb's copy, which holds only in-frame ones; the method was immunoSEQ multiplex PCR. In the table there are fewer than 3 million clones, under 95% of which are singletons. From germline, CDR1 is SGHDT and CDR2 YYEEEE. The CDR3 is 14 residues long. Between the trimmed V and J ends, which lost 3 bases and 1 base, there was a span of 10 bases. This record belongs to a study of shared clonotypes between healthy human individuals. This sequence originates from a man between 18 and 35 years old in good health. Some clones in this sample may be carry-over from other donors' samples. This chain links TRBV5-6 with TRBJ2-5; D gene uncertain. Sequenced material: naive CD4+ T cells from PBMCs. Subset here: CD45RA+ positively selected. This chain's CDR3 is CASSYRVTQETQYF. CDR3 nucleotides: TGTGCCAGCAGCTATAGGGTAACCCAAGAGACCCAGTACTTC. Supplemented by reference TRBV5-6 and TRBJ2-5, the full variable domain reads DAGVTQSPTHLIKTRGQQVTLRCSPKSGHDTVSWYQQALGQGPQFIFQYYEEEERQRGNFPDRFSGHQFPNYSSELNVNALLLGDSALYLCASSYRVTQETQYFGPGTRLLVL.